This is a list of T cell receptor beta chains from one sample in a study of cytomegalovirus exposure and HLA in healthy donors. Data came from immunoSEQ multiplex PCR; TCRdb stores just in-frame clones and leaves some out. This sample has 180,000 or so clones, with around four fifths found just once. The sample was PBMCs. All receptors derive from a female donor in good health and CMV-seronegative. CDR3s leave out the opening cysteine and the closing phenylalanine or tryptophan.

v_gene: TRBV9
CDR3aa: ASSVGAGGRTDTQY

v_gene: TRBV28
CDR3aa: ASSFGLAKF

v_gene: TRBV7-9
CDR3aa: SSSLGGESEQY

v_gene: TRBV29-1
CDR3aa: SVGTGSSYEQY

v_gene: TRBV7-9
CDR3aa: ASSTDRGGRETQY

v_gene: TRBV5-1
CDR3aa: ASSPVERHGYT

v_gene: TRBV14
CDR3aa: ASSQGTGTGGSPLH

v_gene: TRBV5-1
CDR3aa: ASSRDRDTEAF

v_gene: TRBV11-2
CDR3aa: ASSSGQANTEAF

v_gene: TRBV10-3
CDR3aa: AISEDRPNQPQH

v_gene: TRBV4-1
CDR3aa: ASSQDGGTQY

v_gene: TRBV15
CDR3aa: ATSRDLAGGGINTQY

v_gene: TRBV6-5
CDR3aa: ASRSTGNNSPLH

v_gene: TRBV19
CDR3aa: ASSIGQGVSSPLH

v_gene: TRBV5-1
CDR3aa: ASSLGQLNSPLH

v_gene: TRBV6-6
CDR3aa: ATTGQYNQPQH

v_gene: TRBV2
CDR3aa: ASSEGGVDTEAF

v_gene: TRBV11-2
CDR3aa: ASSSRASGETQY

v_gene: TRBV9
CDR3aa: ASSVATAGVTGELF

v_gene: TRBV5-6
CDR3aa: ASSLTGGEETQY

v_gene: TRBV11-2
CDR3aa: ASSSTGFVGELF

v_gene: TRBV10-2
CDR3aa: ATTRTRNTEAF

v_gene: TRBV5-4
CDR3aa: ASSFWDRGPKSNQPQH

v_gene: TRBV19
CDR3aa: ASSARHSTSYEQY

v_gene: TRBV9
CDR3aa: ASSVEDSGYQETQY

v_gene: TRBV27
CDR3aa: ASSYGRAYEQY

v_gene: TRBV6-6
CDR3aa: ASVRGNTIY

v_gene: TRBV6-5
CDR3aa: ASSYARGRSSYEQY

v_gene: TRBV27
CDR3aa: ASSLAGTGGYEQY

v_gene: TRBV11-2
CDR3aa: ASSLQGIETLY

v_gene: TRBV28
CDR3aa: ASVTPGGGELF

v_gene: TRBV27
CDR3aa: ASSFSGDTQY

v_gene: TRBV19
CDR3aa: ASSTGQVNTEAF

v_gene: TRBV28
CDR3aa: ASSFLLGLAGSYEQY

v_gene: TRBV13
CDR3aa: ASSLSGQGRYEQY

v_gene: TRBV5-4
CDR3aa: ASTRLAGTDTQY

v_gene: TRBV29-1
CDR3aa: SVELGDRGPYEQY

v_gene: TRBV4-3
CDR3aa: ASSQSFGVSYEQY

v_gene: TRBV7-9
CDR3aa: ASSPPSGTANTEAF

v_gene: TRBV14
CDR3aa: ASSHSHEQY

v_gene: TRBV18
CDR3aa: ASQAQARNTEAF

v_gene: TRBV19
CDR3aa: ASSIDHSGSTDTQY

v_gene: TRBV19
CDR3aa: ASSPQPGWGTEAF

v_gene: TRBV7-6
CDR3aa: ASFSPAGGYEQY

v_gene: TRBV9
CDR3aa: ASSVTGGRELF

v_gene: TRBV5-8
CDR3aa: ASSLGVALYEQY

v_gene: TRBV30
CDR3aa: AWSVRTGELF